These T cell receptor beta chains were read from a single sample in a study. TCRdb used MiXCR to reprocess the 5' RACE reads, holding one entry per CDR3 protein. The data contain just under 65,000 distinct CDR3 sequences, 22% of them singletons. The sequenced material came from memory CD4+ T cells sorted from a lymph node. The receptors originated from a female donor with breast cancer. CDR3s leave out the opening cysteine and the closing phenylalanine or tryptophan. Each record gives: J gene, V gene, CDR3 protein.

j_call: TRBJ2-3; v_call: TRBV20-1; cdr3_aa: SASYSGGGTDTQY
j_call: TRBJ2-7; v_call: TRBV5-1; cdr3_aa: ASSLGPGEQY
j_call: TRBJ2-1; v_call: TRBV12-3/TRBV12-4; cdr3_aa: ASGLRGTGNNEQF
j_call: TRBJ2-5; v_call: TRBV4-2; cdr3_aa: ASSPTQTSRSAQY
j_call: TRBJ2-1; v_call: TRBV7-2; cdr3_aa: ASSLQGTGVVSGQF
j_call: TRBJ2-1; v_call: TRBV7-2; cdr3_aa: ASRFEGQLSREQF
j_call: TRBJ2-1; v_call: TRBV6-2/TRBV6-3; cdr3_aa: ASTAISGTSGRRGQF
j_call: TRBJ1-2; v_call: TRBV30; cdr3_aa: AWSSAAGFHYGYT
j_call: TRBJ1-6; v_call: TRBV7-8; cdr3_aa: ASSLTGTSFYGDSPLH
j_call: TRBJ1-6; v_call: TRBV2; cdr3_aa: ASRSRGGYSPLH
j_call: TRBJ1-1; v_call: TRBV25-1; cdr3_aa: ASRTGDWNTEAF
j_call: TRBJ1-1; v_call: TRBV20-1; cdr3_aa: SASTGYTEAF
j_call: TRBJ2-5; v_call: TRBV7-2; cdr3_aa: ASSLQDQETQY
j_call: TRBJ2-7; v_call: TRBV5-1; cdr3_aa: ASSLGTENYEQY
j_call: TRBJ2-4; v_call: TRBV5-4; cdr3_aa: ASSALGAKNIQY
j_call: TRBJ2-7; v_call: TRBV28; cdr3_aa: ASSGPGIRVYEQY
j_call: TRBJ2-3; v_call: TRBV5-4; cdr3_aa: ASSLLAGGADTQY
j_call: TRBJ2-7; v_call: TRBV7-9; cdr3_aa: ASSPTLAGGLNEQY
j_call: TRBJ1-3; v_call: TRBV5-5; cdr3_aa: ASSFYLDSGNTIY
j_call: TRBJ1-2; v_call: TRBV7-3; cdr3_aa: ASSLRTGDYIT
j_call: TRBJ2-5; v_call: TRBV5-6; cdr3_aa: ASSITGTLIRGETQY
j_call: TRBJ2-3; v_call: TRBV7-2; cdr3_aa: ASSIGTSTDTQY
j_call: TRBJ1-5; v_call: TRBV6-1; cdr3_aa: ASSWTGKGSQPQH
j_call: TRBJ1-2; v_call: TRBV6-1; cdr3_aa: ASERPNYGYT
j_call: TRBJ2-3; v_call: TRBV20-1; cdr3_aa: SASLLADITDTQY
j_call: TRBJ2-7; v_call: TRBV12-3/TRBV12-4; cdr3_aa: ASSYMSSGGREQC
j_call: TRBJ2-2; v_call: TRBV7-6; cdr3_aa: ASSSIAGGNTGELF
j_call: TRBJ2-5; v_call: TRBV7-9; cdr3_aa: ASSFSYHGRTQETQY
j_call: TRBJ2-7; v_call: TRBV4-3; cdr3_aa: AGSQDWGQSYEQY
j_call: TRBJ2-1; v_call: TRBV6-5; cdr3_aa: ASSPLTSGRDYKEQF
j_call: TRBJ1-1; v_call: TRBV29-1; cdr3_aa: SVDPGTVNTEAF
j_call: TRBJ1-1; v_call: TRBV6-5; cdr3_aa: ASSEDRGTPPNTEAF